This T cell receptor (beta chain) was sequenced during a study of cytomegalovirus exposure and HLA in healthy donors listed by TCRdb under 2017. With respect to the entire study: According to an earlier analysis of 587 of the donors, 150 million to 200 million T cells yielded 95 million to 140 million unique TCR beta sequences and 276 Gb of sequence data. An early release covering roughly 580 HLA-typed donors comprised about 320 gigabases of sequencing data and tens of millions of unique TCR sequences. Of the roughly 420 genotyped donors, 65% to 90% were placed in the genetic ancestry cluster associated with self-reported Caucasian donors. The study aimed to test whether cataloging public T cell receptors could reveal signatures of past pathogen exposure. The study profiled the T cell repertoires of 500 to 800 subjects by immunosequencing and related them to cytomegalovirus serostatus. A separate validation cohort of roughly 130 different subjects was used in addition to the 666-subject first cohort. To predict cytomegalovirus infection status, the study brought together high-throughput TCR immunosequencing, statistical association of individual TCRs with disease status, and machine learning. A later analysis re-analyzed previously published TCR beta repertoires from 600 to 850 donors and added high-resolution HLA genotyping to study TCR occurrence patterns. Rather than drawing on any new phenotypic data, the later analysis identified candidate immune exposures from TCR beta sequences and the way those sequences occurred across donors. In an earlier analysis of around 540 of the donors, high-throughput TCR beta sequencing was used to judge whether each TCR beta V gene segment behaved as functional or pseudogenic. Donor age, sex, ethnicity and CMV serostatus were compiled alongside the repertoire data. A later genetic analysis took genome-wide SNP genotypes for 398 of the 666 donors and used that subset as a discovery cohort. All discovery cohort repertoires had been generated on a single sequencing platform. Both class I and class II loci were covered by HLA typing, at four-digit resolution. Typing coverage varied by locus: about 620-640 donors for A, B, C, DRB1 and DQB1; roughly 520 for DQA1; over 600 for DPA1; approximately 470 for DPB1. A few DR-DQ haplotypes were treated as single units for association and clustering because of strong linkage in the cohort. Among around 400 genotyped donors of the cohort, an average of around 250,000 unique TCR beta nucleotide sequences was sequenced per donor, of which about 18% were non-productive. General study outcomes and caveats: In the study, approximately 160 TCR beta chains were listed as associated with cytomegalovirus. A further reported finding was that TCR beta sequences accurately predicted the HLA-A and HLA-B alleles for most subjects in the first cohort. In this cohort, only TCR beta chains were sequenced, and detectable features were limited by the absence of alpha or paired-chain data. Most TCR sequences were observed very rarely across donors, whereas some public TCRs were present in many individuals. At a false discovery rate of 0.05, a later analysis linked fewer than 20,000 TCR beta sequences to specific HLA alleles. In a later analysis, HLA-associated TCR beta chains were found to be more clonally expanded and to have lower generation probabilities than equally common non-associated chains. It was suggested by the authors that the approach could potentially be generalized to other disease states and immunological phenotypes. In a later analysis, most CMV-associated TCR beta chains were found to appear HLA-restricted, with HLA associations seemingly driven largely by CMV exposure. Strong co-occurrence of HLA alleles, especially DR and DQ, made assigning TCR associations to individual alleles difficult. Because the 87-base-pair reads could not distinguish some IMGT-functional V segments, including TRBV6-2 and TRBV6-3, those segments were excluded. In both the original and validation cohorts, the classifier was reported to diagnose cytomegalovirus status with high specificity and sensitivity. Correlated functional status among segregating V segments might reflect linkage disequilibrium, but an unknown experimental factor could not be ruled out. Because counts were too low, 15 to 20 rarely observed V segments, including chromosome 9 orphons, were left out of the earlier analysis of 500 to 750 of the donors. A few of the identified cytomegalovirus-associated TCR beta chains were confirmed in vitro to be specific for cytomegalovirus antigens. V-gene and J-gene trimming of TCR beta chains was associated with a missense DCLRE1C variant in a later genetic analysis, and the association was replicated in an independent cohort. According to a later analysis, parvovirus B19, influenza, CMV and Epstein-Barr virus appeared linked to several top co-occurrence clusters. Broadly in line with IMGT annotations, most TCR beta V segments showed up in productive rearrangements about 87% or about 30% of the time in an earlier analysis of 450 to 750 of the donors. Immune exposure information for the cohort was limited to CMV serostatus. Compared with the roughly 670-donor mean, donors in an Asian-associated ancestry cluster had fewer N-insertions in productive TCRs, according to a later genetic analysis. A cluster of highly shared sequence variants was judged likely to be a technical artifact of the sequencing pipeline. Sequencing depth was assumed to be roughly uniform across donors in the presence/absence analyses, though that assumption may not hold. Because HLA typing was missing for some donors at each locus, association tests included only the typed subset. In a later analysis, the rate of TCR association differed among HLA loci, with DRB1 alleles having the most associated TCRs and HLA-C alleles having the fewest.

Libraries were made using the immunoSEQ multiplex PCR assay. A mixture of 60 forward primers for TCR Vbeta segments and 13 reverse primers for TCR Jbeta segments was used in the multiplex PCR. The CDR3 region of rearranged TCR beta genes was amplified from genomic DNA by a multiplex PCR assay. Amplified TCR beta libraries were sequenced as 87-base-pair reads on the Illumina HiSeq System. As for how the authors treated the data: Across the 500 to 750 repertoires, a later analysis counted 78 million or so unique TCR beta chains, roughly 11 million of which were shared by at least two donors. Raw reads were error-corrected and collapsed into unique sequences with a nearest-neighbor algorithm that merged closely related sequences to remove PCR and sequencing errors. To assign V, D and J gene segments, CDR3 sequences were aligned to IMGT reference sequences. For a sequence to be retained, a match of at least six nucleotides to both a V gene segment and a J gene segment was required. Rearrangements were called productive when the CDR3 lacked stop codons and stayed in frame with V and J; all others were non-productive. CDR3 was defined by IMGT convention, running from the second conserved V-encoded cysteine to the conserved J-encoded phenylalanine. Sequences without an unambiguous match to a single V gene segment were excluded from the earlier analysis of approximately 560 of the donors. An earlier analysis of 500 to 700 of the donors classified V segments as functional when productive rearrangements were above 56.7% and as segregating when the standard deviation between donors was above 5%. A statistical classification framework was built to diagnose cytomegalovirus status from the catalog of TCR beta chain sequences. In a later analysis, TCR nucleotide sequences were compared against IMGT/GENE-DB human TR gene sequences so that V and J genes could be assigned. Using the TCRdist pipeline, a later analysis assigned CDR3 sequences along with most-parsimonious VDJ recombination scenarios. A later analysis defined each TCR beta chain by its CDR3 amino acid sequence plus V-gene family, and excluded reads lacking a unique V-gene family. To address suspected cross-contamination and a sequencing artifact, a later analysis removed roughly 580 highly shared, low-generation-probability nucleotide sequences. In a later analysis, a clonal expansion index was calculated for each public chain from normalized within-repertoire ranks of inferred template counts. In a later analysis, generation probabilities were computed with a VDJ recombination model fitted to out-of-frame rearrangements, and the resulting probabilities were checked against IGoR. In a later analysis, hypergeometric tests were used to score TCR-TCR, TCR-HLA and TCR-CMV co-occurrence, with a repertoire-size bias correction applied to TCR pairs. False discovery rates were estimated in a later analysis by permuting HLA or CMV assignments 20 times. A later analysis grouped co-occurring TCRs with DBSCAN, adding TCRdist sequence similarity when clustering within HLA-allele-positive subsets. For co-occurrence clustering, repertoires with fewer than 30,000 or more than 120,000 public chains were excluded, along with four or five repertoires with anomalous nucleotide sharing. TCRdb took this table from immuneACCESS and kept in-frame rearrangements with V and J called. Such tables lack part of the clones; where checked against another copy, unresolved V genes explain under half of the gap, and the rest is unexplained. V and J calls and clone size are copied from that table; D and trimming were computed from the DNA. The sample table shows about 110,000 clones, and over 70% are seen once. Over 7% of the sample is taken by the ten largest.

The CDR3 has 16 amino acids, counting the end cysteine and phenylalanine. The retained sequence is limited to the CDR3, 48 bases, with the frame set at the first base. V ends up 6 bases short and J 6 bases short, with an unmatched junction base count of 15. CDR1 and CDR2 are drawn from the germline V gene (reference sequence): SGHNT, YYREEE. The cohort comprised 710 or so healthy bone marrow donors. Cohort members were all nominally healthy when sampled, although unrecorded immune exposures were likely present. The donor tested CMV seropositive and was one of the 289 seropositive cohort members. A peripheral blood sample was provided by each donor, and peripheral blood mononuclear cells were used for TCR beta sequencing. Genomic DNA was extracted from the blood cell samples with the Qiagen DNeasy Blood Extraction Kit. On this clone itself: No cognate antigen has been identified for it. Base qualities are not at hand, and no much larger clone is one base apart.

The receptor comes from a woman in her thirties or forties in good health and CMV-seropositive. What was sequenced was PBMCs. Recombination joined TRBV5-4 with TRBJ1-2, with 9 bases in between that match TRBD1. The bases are TGTGCCAGCATCTCGGGAGCGGACAGGGGATCACATGGCTACACCTTC. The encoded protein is CASISGADRGSHGYTF.